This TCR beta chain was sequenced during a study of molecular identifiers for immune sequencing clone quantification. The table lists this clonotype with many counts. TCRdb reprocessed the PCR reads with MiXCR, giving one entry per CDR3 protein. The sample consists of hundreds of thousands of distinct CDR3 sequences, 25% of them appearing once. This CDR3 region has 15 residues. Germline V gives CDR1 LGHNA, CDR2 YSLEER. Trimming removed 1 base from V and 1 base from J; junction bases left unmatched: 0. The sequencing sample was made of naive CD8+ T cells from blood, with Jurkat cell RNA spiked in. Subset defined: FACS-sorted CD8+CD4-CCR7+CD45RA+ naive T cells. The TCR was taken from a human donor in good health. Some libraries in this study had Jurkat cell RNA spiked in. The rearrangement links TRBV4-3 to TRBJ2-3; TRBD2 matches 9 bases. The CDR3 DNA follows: TGCGCCAGCAGCCAAGTAGCGGGGGGCACAGATACGCAGTATTTT. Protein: CASSQVAGGTDTQYF.